This TCR beta chain was captured by sequencing in a study of beta chain features in type 1 diabetes. This clone was observed a few times. Germline V CDR1 and CDR2: SGHDN, FVKESK. The length of the CDR3 is 16 residues. V was cut by 4 bases and J by 2 bases, with 18 bases left in between. Every isolated RNA sample was fully reverse transcribed, so sequencing captured expressed TCRB transcripts. Assay: immunoSEQ multiplex PCR; the TCRdb copy retains only in-frame clones and omits some. The repertoire holds over 500,000 clones, with 15% as singletons. The sequence came from a man younger than 35 in good health. This chain joins TRBV14 and TRBJ2-7; perhaps D is TRBD1 or TRBD2 (5 bases each). Sequencing was done on a sample of naive CD4+ T cells from blood. The CDR3 nucleotides are TGTGCCAGCAGCCCACCATGGGTAGTGGGACCCTACGAGCAGTACTTC. It encodes CASSPPWVVGPYEQYF.